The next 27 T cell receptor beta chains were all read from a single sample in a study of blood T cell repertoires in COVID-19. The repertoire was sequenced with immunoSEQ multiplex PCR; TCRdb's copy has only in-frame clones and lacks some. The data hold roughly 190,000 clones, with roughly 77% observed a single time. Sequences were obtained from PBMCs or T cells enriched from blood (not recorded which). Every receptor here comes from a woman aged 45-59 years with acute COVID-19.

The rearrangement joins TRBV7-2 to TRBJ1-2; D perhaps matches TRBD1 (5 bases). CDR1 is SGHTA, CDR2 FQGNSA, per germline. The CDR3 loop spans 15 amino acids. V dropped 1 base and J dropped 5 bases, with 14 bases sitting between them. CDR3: CASSLEAGRGYGYTF. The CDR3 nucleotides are TGTGCCAGCAGCTTAGAAGCGGGAAGGGGATATGGCTACACCTTC.

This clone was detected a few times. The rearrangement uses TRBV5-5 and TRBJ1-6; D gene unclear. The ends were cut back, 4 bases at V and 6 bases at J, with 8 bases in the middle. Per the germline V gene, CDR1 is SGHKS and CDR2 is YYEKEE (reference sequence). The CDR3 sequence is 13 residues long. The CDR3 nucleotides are TGTGCCAGCAGCGGTCCGGGTAATTCACCCCTCCACTTT. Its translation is CASSGPGNSPLHF.

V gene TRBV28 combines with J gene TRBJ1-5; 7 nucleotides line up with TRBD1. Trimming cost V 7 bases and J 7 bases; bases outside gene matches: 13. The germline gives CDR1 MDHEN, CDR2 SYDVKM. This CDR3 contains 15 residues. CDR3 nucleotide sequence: TGTGCCAGCAAGGGGGCGGGGCTCGATGGACAGCCCCAGCATTTT. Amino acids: CASKGAGLDGQPQHF.

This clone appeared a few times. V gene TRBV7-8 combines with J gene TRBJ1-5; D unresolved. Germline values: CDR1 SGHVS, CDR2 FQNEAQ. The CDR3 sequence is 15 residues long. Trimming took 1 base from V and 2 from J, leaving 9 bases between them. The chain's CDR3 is CASSLGSQGNQPQHF. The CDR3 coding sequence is TGTGCCAGCAGCTTAGGCAGTCAAGGCAATCAGCCCCAGCATTTT.

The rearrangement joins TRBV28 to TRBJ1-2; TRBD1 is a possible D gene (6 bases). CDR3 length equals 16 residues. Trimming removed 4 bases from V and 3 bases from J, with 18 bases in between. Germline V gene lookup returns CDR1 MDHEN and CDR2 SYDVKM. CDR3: CASSSLGGYGYYGYTF. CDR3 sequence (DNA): TGTGCCAGCAGTTCGCTAGGGGGTTACGGGTACTATGGCTACACCTTC.

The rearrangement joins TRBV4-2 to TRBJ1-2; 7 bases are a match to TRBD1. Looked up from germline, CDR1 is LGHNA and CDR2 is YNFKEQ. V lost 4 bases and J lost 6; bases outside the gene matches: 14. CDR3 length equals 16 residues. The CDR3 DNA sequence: TGTGCCAGCAGCCGGGAACAGGGGAATGGGGGGAATGGCTACACCTTC. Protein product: CASSREQGNGGNGYTF.

For the CDR3, the DNA is TGTGCCAGCAGCTTAAGCCAGAATCCTAGCTATGGCTACACCTTC. Translated: CASSLSQNPSYGYTF. The chain uses TRBV11-2 and TRBJ1-2, with D hard to call. CDR3 size: 15 residues. The germline CDR1 and CDR2 sequences are SGHAT and FQNNGV. V lost 2 bases to trimming and J lost 4 bases, with 14 bases between them.

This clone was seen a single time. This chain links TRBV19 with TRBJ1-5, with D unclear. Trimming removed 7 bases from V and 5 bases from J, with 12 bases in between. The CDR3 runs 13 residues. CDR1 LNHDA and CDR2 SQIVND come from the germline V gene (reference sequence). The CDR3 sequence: CASTLPADQPQHF. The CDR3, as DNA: TGTGCCAGTACCCTCCCGGCGGATCAGCCCCAGCATTTT.

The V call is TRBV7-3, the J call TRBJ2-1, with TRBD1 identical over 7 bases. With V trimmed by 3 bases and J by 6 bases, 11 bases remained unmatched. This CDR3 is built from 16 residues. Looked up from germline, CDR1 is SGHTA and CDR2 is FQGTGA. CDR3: CASSFSGRGYINEQFF. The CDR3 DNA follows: TGTGCCAGCAGCTTTTCCGGCAGGGGGTATATCAATGAGCAGTTCTTC.

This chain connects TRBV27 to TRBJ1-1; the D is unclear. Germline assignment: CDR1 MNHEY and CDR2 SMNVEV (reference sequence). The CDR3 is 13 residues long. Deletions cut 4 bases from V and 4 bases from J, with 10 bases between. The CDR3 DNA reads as TGTGCCAGCAGTTGGGCCCGAAGCACTGAAGCTTTCTTT. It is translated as CASSWARSTEAFF.

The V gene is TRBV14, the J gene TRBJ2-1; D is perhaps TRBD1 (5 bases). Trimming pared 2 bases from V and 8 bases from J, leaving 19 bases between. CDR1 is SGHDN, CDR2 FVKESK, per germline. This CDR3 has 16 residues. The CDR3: CASSQLRGRARDEQFF. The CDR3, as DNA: TGTGCCAGCAGCCAATTAAGGGGCAGGGCACGGGATGAGCAGTTCTTC.

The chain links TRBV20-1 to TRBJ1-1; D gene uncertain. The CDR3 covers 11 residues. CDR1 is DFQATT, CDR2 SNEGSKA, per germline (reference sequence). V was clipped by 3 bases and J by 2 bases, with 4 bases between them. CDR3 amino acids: CSASLNTEAFF. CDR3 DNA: TGCAGTGCTAGTCTTAACACTGAAGCTTTCTTT.

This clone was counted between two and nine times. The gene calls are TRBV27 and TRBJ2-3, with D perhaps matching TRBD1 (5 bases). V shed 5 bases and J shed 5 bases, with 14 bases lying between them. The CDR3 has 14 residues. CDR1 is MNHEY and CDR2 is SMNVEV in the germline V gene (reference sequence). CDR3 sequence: CASSVTGSGDTQYF. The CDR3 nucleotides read TGTGCCAGCAGTGTAACAGGTTCGGGAGATACGCAGTATTTT.

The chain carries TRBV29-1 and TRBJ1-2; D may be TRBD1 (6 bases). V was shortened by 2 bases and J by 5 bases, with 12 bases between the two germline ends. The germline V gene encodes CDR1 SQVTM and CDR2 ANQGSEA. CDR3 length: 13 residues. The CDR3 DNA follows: TGCAGCGTTGAACAGGGGATAGGATATGGCTACACCTTC. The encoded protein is CSVEQGIGYGYTF.

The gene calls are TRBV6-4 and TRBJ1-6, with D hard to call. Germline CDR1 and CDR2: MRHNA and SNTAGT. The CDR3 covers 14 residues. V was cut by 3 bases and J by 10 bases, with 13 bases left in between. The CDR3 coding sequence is TGTGCCAGCAGTGATGATGGCGCGGAGTCACCCCTCCACTTT. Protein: CASSDDGAESPLHF.

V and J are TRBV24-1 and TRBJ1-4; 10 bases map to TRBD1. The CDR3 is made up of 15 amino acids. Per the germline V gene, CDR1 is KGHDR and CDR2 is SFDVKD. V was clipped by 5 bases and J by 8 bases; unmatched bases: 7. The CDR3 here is CATSVDRGGREKLFF. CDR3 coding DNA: TGTGCCACCAGTGTGGACAGGGGGGGTAGGGAAAAACTGTTTTTT.

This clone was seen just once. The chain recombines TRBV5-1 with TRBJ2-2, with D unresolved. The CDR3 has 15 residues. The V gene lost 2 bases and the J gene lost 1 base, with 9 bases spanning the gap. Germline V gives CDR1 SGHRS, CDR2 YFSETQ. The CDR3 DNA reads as TGCGCCAGCAGCTTAGCTTACCTGAACACCGGGGAGCTGTTTTTT. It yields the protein CASSLAYLNTGELFF.

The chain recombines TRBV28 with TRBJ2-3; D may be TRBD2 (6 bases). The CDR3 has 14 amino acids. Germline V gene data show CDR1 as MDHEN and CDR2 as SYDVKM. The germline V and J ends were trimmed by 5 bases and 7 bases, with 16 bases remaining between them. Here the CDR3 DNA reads TGTGCCAGCAGTCCGGGACTGACTCCTAATACGCAGTATTTT. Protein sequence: CASSPGLTPNTQYF.

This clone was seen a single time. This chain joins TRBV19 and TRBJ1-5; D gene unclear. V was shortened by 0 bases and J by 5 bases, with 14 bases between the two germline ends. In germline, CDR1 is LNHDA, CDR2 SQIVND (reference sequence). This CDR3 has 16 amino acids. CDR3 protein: CASSIEGSWGDQPQHF. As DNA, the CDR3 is TGTGCCAGTAGTATAGAGGGATCTTGGGGAGATCAGCCCCAGCATTTT.

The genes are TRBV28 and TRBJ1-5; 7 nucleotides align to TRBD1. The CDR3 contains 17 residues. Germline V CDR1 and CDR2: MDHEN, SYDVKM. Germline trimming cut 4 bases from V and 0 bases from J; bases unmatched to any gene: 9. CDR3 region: CASSSPTGPSSNQPQHF. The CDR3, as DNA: TGTGCCAGCAGTTCCCCGACAGGGCCGAGTAGCAATCAGCCCCAGCATTTT.

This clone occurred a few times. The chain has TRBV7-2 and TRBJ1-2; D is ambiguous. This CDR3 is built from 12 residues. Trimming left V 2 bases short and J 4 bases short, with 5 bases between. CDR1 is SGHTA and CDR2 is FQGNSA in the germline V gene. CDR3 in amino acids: CASSLNSYGYTF. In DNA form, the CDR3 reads TGTGCCAGCAGCTTAAACAGCTATGGCTACACCTTC.

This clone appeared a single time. The CDR3 nucleotides read TGTGCCCTTGCTTCCACAGGGTTGTCACCCCTCCACTTT. Amino acids: CALASTGLSPLHF. The gene calls are TRBV24-1 and TRBJ1-6; TRBD1 is a possible D gene (6 bases). The CDR3 runs to 13 residues. Germline V gives CDR1 KGHDR, CDR2 SFDVKD. The germline V and J ends were trimmed by 12 bases and 10 bases, with 18 bases remaining between them.

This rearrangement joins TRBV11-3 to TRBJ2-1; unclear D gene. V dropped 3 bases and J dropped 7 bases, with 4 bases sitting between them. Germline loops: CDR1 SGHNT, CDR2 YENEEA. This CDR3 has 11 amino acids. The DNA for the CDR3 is TGTGCCAGCAGCTTCGGGAATGAGCAGTTCTTC. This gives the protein CASSFGNEQFF.

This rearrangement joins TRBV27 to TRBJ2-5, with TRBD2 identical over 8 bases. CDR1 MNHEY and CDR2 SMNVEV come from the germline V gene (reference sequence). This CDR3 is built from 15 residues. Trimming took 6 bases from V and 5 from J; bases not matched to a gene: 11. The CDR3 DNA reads TGTGCCAGCAGACCTTCGACCCAGCGGGGGGAGACCCAGTACTTC. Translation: CASRPSTQRGETQYF.

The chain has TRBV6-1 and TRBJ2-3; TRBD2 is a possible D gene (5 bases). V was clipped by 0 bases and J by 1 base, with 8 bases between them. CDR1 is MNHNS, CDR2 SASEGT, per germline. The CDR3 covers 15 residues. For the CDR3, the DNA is TGTGCCAGCAGTGAAGCGCAGAGGGGCACAGATACGCAGTATTTT. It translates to CASSEAQRGTDTQYF.

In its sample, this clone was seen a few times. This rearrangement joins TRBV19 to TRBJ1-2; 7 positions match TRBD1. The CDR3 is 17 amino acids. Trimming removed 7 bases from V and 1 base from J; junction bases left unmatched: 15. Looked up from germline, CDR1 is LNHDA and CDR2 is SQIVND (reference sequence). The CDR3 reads CASTYSPRQGDNYGYTF. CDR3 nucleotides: TGTGCCAGTACTTACTCTCCCCGACAGGGCGATAACTATGGCTACACCTTC. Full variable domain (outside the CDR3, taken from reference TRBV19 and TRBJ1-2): DGGITQSPKYLFRKEGQNVTLSCEQNLNHDAMYWYRQDPGQGLRLIYYSQIVNDFQKGDIAEGYSVSREKKESFPLTVTSAQKNPTAFYLCASTYSPRQGDNYGYTFGSGTRLTVV.

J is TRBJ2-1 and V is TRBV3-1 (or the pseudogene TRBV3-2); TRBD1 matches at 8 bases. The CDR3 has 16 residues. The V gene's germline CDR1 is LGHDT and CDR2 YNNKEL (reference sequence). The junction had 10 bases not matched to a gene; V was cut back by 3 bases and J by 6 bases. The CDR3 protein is CASSQTPGQVANEQFF. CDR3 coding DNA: TGTGCCAGCAGCCAGACACCGGGACAGGTCGCCAATGAGCAGTTCTTC.